This T cell receptor beta chain appears in the sequencing data of a study of blood T cell repertoires in COVID-19. About the study: The origin of the acute and convalescent COVID-19 samples was the United States, Italy and Spain. T cells, B-cell-depleted T cells, or PBMCs provided the cDNA or gDNA that served as material.

Unmatched junction bases numbered 0, after V lost 3 bases and J lost 1 base. The CDR3 loop spans 14 amino acids. Germline-derived CDR1 and CDR2 are SGHAT and FQNNGV. In the original analysis: Amplified reference gene primers provided the basis for estimating nucleated cell counts. The method was immunoSEQ multiplex PCR; TCRdb's version includes in-frame clones alone and lacks a portion of them. V, J and clone size derive from that table, while D and trimming were established from the DNA sequence. There are roughly 130,000 clones in the sample; roughly 80% occur only once, and about 15% lies in the top ten.

Source material: peripheral blood. This chain links TRBV11-2 with TRBJ2-3; 8 positions agree with TRBD2. This TCR derives from a woman in her forties or fifties with acute or convalescent COVID-19. DNA of the CDR3: TGTGCCAGCAGCTTCGGGGGGGGCACAGATACGCAGTATTTT. It yields the protein CASSFGGGTDTQYF.